This T cell receptor (beta chain) comes out of a study of blood T cell repertoires in COVID-19 (dated by TCRdb to between 2020 and 2021). For the wider study: Samples from collaborators originated in the United States, Italy and Spain and spanned both the acute and convalescent phases of COVID-19. Sample metadata almost always included a de-identified subject ID, COVID-19 status, age in years and sex. Where HLA class I and class II types were available, the types were taken from metadata supplied by the sample provider, not from assay-based typing. Subjects who had been exposed to COVID-19, were actively infected with it, or had recovered from it provided the deeply sampled blood TCRbeta repertoires that made up the dataset. The repertoires were released in a freely available public database meant as a resource for research on the immune response to SARS-CoV-2. Samples came from the ongoing ImmuneRACE study (first 160 participants) plus 1,254 subjects from 6 global collaborators. The material from the prospective study consisted of cDNA or gDNA derived from T cells, B-cell-depleted T cells, or PBMCs. The paper as a whole reports these results and caveats: How much clinical and demographic metadata was included differed by source and by participant, and the metadata was provided uncurated.

In regard to this clone: This clone's antigen is unknown. Base qualities are not at hand, and no much larger clone is one base apart.

TCRbeta CDR3 regions were amplified from genomic DNA using the immunoSEQ Assay, a bias-controlled multiplex PCR. In the source study's methods: Nucleated cell counts per sample were estimated from amplification of reference gene primers within the assay. To quantify the absolute abundance of each unique TCRbeta CDR3 rearrangement, sequence reads were collapsed and filtered. Productive Simpson clonality was computed per sample as the square root of Simpson's diversity index over productive rearrangements. The source is immuneACCESS, and TCRdb retained only in-frame sequences with V and J called. Part of the clones is not carried over; for the studies checked, unresolved V genes explain less than half of this, and the remainder is unexplained. For V, J and clone size, that table is used; D and trimming come from the DNA. The sample includes under 45,000 clones, with over 70% observed a single time. The ten top clones hold roughly 29% of the sample.

The germline V gene yields MDHEN for CDR1 and SYDVKM for CDR2. The CDR3 spans 14 residues, from the cysteine through the phenylalanine. Kept here is only the CDR3 DNA, which spans 42 bases and is read in frame from base 1. V is trimmed back by 2 bases and J by 2 bases, and the junction contains 3 bases that no gene match accounts for. Whole blood was collected in K2EDTA tubes by collaborating institutions according to the institutions' own protocols. For TCRbeta analysis, collaborator samples were shipped as frozen whole blood, as isolated PBMCs, or as DNA extracted from either sample type. The sample consisted of peripheral blood. This sequence uses TRBV28 and TRBJ2-7, and 7 junctional nucleotides match TRBD2. The source of this sequence is a man of 80 years or more with acute or convalescent COVID-19. The CDR3 protein is CASSLVAGTYEQYF. At the DNA level, the sequence is TGTGCCAGCAGTTTAGTAGCGGGTACCTACGAGCAGTACTTC.